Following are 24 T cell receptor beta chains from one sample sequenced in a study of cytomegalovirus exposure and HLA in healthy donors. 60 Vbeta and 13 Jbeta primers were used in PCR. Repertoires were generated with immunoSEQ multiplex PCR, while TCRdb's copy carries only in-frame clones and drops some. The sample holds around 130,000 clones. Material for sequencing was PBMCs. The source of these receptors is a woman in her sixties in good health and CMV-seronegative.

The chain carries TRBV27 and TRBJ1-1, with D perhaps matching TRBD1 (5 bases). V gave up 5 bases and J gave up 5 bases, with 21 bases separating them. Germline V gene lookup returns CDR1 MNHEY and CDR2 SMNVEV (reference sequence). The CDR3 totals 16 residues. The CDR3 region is CASSQTAPTVRTEAFF. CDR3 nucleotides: TGTGCCAGCAGTCAAACCGCTCCGACAGTGAGGACTGAAGCTTTCTTT.

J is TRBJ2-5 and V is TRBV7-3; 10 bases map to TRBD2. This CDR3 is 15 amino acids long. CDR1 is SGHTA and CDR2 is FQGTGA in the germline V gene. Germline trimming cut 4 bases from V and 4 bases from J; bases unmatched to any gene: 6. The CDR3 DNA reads TGTGCCAGCAGCTCCAGACTAGCGGGTGGAGAGACCCAGTACTTC. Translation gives CASSSRLAGGETQYF.

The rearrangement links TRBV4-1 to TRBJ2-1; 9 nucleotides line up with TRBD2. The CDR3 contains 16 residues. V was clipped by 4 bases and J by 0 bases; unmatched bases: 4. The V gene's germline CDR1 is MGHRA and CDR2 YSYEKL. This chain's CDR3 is CASSLPSGNSYNEQFF. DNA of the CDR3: TGCGCCAGCAGCCTTCCTAGCGGGAACTCCTACAATGAGCAGTTCTTC.

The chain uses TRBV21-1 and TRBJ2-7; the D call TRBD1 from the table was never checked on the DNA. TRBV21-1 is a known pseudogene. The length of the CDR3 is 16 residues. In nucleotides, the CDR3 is TGTGCCAGCAGCTCGAGGACAGGGCGGTTCACCTACGAGCAGTACTTC. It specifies CASSSRTGRFTYEQYF.

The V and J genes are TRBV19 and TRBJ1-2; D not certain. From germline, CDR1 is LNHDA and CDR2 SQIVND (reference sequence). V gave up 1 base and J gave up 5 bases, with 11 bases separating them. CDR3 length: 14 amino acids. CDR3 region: CASSIGSGEYGYTF. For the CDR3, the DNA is TGTGCCAGTAGTATAGGCTCCGGGGAATATGGCTACACCTTC. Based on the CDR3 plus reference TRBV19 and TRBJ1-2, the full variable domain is DGGITQSPKYLFRKEGQNVTLSCEQNLNHDAMYWYRQDPGQGLRLIYYSQIVNDFQKGDIAEGYSVSREKKESFPLTVTSAQKNPTAFYLCASSIGSGEYGYTFGSGTRLTVV.

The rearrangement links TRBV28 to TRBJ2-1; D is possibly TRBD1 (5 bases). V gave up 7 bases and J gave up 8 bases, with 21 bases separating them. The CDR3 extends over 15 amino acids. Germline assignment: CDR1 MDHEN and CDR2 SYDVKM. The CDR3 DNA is TGTGCCAGCACCCCATCAGGGTTACTGTTCGATGAGCAGTTCTTC. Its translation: CASTPSGLLFDEQFF.

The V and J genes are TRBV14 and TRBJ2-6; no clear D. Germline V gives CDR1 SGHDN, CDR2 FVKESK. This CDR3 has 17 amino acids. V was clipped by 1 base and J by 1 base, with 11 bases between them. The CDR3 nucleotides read TGTGCCAGCAGCCAAGGAGGAAGCATTTCTGGGGCCAACGTCCTGACTTTC. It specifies CASSQGGSISGANVLTF.

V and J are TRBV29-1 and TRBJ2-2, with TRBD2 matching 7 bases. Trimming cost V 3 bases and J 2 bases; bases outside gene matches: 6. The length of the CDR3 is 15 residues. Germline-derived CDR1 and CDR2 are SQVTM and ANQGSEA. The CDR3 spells CSVDLRGSNTGELFF. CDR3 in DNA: TGCAGCGTTGATTTGCGGGGGTCAAACACCGGGGAGCTGTTTTTT.

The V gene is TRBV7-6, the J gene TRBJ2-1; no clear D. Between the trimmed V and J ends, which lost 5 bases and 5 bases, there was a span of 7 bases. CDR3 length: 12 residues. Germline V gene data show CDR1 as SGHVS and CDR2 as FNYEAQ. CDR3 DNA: TGTGCCAGCAGCCCCTTAAACAATGAGCAGTTCTTC. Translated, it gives CASSPLNNEQFF.

The CDR3 here is CASSLGGQAEAFF. The CDR3 DNA reads TGCGCCAGCAGCTTGGGGGGGCAGGCTGAAGCTTTCTTT. V is TRBV5-1 and J is TRBJ1-1; D possibly corresponds to TRBD1 (6 bases). The CDR3 sequence is 13 residues long. Germline-derived CDR1 and CDR2 are SGHRS and YFSETQ. V lost 0 bases to trimming and J lost 6 bases, with 9 bases between them. Variable domain in full (rest from reference TRBV5-1 and TRBJ1-1): KAGVTQTPRYLIKTRGQQVTLSCSPISGHRSVSWYQQTPGQGLQFLFEYFSETQRNKGNFPGRFSGRQFSNSRSEMNVSTLELGDSALYLCASSLGGQAEAFFGQGTRLTVV.

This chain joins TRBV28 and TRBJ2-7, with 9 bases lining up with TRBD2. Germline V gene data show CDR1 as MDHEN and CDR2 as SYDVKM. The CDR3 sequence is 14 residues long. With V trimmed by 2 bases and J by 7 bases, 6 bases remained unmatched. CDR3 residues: CASSLLAGSKEQYF. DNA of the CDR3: TGTGCCAGCAGTTTACTAGCGGGGTCTAAAGAGCAGTACTTC.

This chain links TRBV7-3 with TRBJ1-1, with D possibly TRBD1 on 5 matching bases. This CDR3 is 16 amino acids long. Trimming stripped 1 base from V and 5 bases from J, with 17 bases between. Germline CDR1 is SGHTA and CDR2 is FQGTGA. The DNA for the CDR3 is TGTGCCAGCAGCTTAAGCTCAATGACAGTTTGGACTGAAGCTTTCTTT. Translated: CASSLSSMTVWTEAFF.

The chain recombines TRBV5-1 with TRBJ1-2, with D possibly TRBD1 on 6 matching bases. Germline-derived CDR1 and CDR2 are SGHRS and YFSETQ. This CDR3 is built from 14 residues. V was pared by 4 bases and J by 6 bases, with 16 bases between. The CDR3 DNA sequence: TGCGCCAGCAGCGCTGACAGGATCGGCGATGGCTACACCTTC. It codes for CASSADRIGDGYTF.

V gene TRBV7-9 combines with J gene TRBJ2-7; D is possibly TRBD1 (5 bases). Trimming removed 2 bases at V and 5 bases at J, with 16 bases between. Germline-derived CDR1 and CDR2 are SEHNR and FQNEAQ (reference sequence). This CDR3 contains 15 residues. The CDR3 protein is CASSLPPGQRDEQYF. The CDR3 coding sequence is TGTGCCAGCAGCTTACCCCCAGGGCAACGGGACGAGCAGTACTTC. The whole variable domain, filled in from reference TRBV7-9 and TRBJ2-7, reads DTGVSQNPRHKITKRGQNVTFRCDPISEHNRLYWYRQTLGQGPEFLTYFQNEAQLEKSRLLSDRFSAERPKGSFSTLEIQRTEQGDSAMYLCASSLPPGQRDEQYFGPGTRLTVT.

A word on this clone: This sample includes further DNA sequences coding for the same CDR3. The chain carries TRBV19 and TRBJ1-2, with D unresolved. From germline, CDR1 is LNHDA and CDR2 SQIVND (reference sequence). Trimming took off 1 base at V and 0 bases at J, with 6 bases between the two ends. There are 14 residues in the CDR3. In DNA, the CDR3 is TGTGCCAGTAGTATAGTGAACTCTAACTATGGCTACACCTTC. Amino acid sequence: CASSIVNSNYGYTF.

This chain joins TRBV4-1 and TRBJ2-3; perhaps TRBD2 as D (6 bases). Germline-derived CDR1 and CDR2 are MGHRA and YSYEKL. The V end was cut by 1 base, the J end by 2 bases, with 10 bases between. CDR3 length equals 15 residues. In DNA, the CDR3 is TGCGCCAGCAGCCAAGCGGGAGCCGACACAGATACGCAGTATTTT. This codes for CASSQAGADTDTQYF.

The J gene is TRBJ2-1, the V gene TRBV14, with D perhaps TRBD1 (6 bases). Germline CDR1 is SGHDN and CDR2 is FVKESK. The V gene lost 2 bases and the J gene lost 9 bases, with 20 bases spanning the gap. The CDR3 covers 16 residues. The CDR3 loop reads CASSQIHLTGNSEQFF. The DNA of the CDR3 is TGTGCCAGCAGCCAAATACACCTAACAGGGAATAGTGAGCAGTTCTTC.

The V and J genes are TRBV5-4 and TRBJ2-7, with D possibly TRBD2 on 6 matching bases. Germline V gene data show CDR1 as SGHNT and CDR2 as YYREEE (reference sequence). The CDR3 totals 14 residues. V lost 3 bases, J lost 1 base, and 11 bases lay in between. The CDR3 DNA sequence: TGTGCCAGCAGCTGGGGCGGGGCTTCCTACGAGCAGTACTTC. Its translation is CASSWGGASYEQYF. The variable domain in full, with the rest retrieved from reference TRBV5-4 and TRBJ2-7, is ETGVTQSPTHLIKTRGQQVTLRCSSQSGHNTVSWYQQALGQGPQFIFQYYREEENGRGNFPPRFSGLQFPNYSSELNVNALELDDSALYLCASSWGGASYEQYFGPGTRLTVT.

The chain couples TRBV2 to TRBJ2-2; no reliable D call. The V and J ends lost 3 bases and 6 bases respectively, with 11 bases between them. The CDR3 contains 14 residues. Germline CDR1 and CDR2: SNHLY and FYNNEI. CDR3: CASSELGSPGELFF. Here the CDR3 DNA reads TGTGCCAGCAGTGAGCTGGGCAGCCCCGGGGAGCTGTTTTTT.

CDR3 protein: CASYRGGMNTEAFF. The CDR3 nucleotides are TGTGCCAGCTACCGGGGGGGAATGAACACTGAAGCTTTCTTT. The chain links TRBV18 to TRBJ1-1; the D gene is possibly TRBD1 (5 bases). This CDR3 region has 14 residues. Trimming stripped 7 bases from V and 0 bases from J, with 12 bases between. Germline loops: CDR1 KGHSH, CDR2 LQKENI.

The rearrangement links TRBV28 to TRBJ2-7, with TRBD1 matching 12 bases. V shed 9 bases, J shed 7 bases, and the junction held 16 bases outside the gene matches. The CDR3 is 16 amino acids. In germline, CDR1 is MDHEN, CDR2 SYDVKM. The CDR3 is CASSPGAWDRGHEQYF. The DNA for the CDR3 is TGTGCCAGTTCCCCGGGGGCCTGGGACAGGGGGCATGAGCAGTACTTC. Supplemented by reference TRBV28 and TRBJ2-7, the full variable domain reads DVKVTQSSRYLVKRTGEKVFLECVQDMDHENMFWYRQDPGLGLRLIYFSYDVKMKEKGDIPEGYSVSREKKERFSLILESASTNQTSMYLCASSPGAWDRGHEQYFGPGTRLTVT.

The CDR3 loop is CASNDRGPGETQYF. CDR3 DNA sequence: TGTGCCAGTAATGACAGGGGGCCAGGAGAGACCCAGTACTTC. The V call is TRBV19, the J call TRBJ2-5, with 10 bases lining up with TRBD1. The V gene end was trimmed by 7 bases and the J gene end by 4 bases; junction bases not matched to a gene: 6. This CDR3 comprises 14 residues. Germline V gives CDR1 LNHDA, CDR2 SQIVND (reference sequence).

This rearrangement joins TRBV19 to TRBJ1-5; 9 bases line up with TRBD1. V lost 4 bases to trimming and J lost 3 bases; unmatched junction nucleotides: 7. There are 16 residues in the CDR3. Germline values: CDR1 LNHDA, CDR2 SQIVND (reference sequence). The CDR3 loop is CASSRRTGAVNQPQHF. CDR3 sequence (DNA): TGTGCCAGTAGTAGACGGACAGGGGCGGTCAATCAGCCCCAGCATTTT.

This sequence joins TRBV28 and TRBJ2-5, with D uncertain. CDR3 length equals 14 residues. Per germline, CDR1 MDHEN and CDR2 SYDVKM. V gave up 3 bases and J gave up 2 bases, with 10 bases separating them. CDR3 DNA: TGTGCCAGCAGTTTGCCGGGTCTTCAAGAGACCCAGTACTTC. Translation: CASSLPGLQETQYF. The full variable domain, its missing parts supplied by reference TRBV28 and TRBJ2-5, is DVKVTQSSRYLVKRTGEKVFLECVQDMDHENMFWYRQDPGLGLRLIYFSYDVKMKEKGDIPEGYSVSREKKERFSLILESASTNQTSMYLCASSLPGLQETQYFGPGTRLLVL.